One and the same sample provided the 8 T cell receptor beta chains below, sequenced in a study of cytomegalovirus exposure and HLA in healthy donors (dated by TCRdb to 2015 to 2018). Libraries came from the immunoSEQ multiplex PCR assay. For the multiplex PCR, a mixture combining 60 forward primers for TCR Vbeta segments and 13 reverse primers for TCR Jbeta segments was used. In its TCRdb copy, this immuneACCESS table keeps in-frame sequences only and misses some clones. Where compared with another copy, unresolved V genes explain less than half of these, and the others have no known cause. This sample comprises 20,000 to 25,000 clones, around 73% of them detected only once. Of the sample, roughly 7.1% is held by the ten largest clones. Material for sequencing was PBMCs. The receptors stem from a man aged 55 to 70 in good health and CMV-seronegative.

The rearrangement uses TRBV5-1 and TRBJ2-7, with a weak D call TRBD2 (6 bases). The V end was cut by 5 bases, the J end by 0 bases, with 18 bases between. Germline V gene sequence: CDR1 SGHRS, CDR2 YFSETQ. This CDR3 is 16 amino acids long. Here the CDR3 DNA reads TGCGCCAGCAGGGGGACCGGGACGGAGGGCTCCTACGAGCAGTACTTC. The encoded protein is CASRGTGTEGSYEQYF.

The rearrangement joins TRBV29-1 to TRBJ1-2, with TRBD1 matching 8 bases. The CDR3 contains 13 residues. Trimming took 6 bases from V and 7 from J; bases not matched to a gene: 10. CDR1 and CDR2 from the germline V gene are SQVTM and ANQGSEA. The CDR3 DNA sequence: TGCAGCGTCCTCGGGACAGGAACGGGTGGCTACACCTTC. Translated, it gives CSVLGTGTGGYTF. The full variable domain, its missing parts supplied by reference TRBV29-1 and TRBJ1-2, is SAVISQKPSRDICQRGTSLTIQCQVDSQVTMMFWYRQQPGQSLTLIATANQGSEATYESGFVIDKFPISRPNLTFSTLTVSNMSPEDSSIYLCSVLGTGTGGYTFGSGTRLTVV.

This clone was detected a few times. The gene calls are TRBV7-2 and TRBJ2-7; 8 bases are a match to TRBD1. The CDR3 is 15 amino acids. V lost 5 bases to trimming and J lost 0 bases; unmatched junction nucleotides: 6. In germline, CDR1 is SGHTA, CDR2 FQGNSA. The CDR3 nucleotides are TGTGCCAGCAGCCGTGGGACAGGTATCTCCTACGAGCAGTACTTC. It encodes CASSRGTGISYEQYF. The full variable domain, its missing parts supplied by reference TRBV7-2 and TRBJ2-7, is GAGVSQSPSNKVTEKGKDVELRCDPISGHTALYWYRQSLGQGLEFLIYFQGNSAPDKSGLPSDRFSAERTGGSVSTLTIQRTQQEDSAVYLCASSRGTGISYEQYFGPGTRLTVT.

The rearrangement links TRBV4-1 to TRBJ2-5, with TRBD2 matching over 7 bases. The CDR3 is 15 residues long. Germline V lookup: CDR1 MGHRA, CDR2 YSYEKL. Germline trimming cut 3 bases from V and 2 bases from J; bases unmatched to any gene: 6. The CDR3 is CASSHSSGDQETQYF. CDR3 nucleotides: TGCGCCAGCAGCCACTCTAGCGGAGATCAAGAGACCCAGTACTTC.

The chain has TRBV13 and TRBJ1-1; 8 bases are a match to TRBD1. J gave up 12 bases and V 0 bases, and 6 bases lay outside the gene matches. CDR1 and CDR2 from the germline V gene are PRHDT and FYEKMQ (reference sequence). CDR3 length: 13 amino acids. The CDR3 spells CASSLGHYRGSFF. In DNA form, the CDR3 reads TGTGCCAGCAGCTTAGGACACTACAGGGGGTCTTTCTTT.

This clone occurred a few times. The rearrangement joins TRBV6-6 to TRBJ2-6; no clear D. V lost 7 bases to trimming and J lost 10 bases, with 8 bases between them. Germline V lookup: CDR1 MNHNY, CDR2 SVGAGI (reference sequence). This CDR3 region has 11 residues. CDR3 sequence reads: CASTNLNVLTF. The DNA of the CDR3 is TGTGCCAGCACTAACCTTAACGTCCTGACTTTC.

The V gene is TRBV5-1, the J gene TRBJ2-6, with D possibly TRBD1 on 6 matching bases. The CDR3 consists of 16 residues. CDR1 and CDR2 (germline): SGHRS, YFSETQ. The germline V and J ends were trimmed by 2 bases and 1 base, with 10 bases remaining between them. CDR3 nucleotides: TGCGCCAGCAGCTTATCTGGACAGTCTGGGGCCAACGTCCTGACTTTC. Amino acids: CASSLSGQSGANVLTF.

This clone was picked up a small number of times. The chain joins TRBV19 to TRBJ2-7, with 11 bases lining up with TRBD1. There are 14 residues in the CDR3. J lost 3 bases, V lost 6 bases, and 4 bases had no gene match. Per the germline V gene, CDR1 is LNHDA and CDR2 is SQIVND (reference sequence). Written as DNA, the CDR3 is TGTGCCAGTAGCCCCGGGACAGGGGGCTACGAGCAGTACTTC. This codes for CASSPGTGGYEQYF.